This paragraph reports one TCR beta chain. This clone was observed a handful of times. Its recognized antigen is unknown. Base quality data are lacking; no much larger clone is found one base away. Synthetic TCR analog templates were spiked into each PCR so that absolute template abundance could be estimated from read counts. TCRbeta CDR3 regions were amplified from genomic DNA with bias-controlled V and J gene primers using the immunoSEQ assay. Sequencing of rearranged TCRbeta segments was performed at approximately 20X coverage. Turning to the authors' computational methods: Clustering was used to correct sequencing errors, and CDR3s were annotated against IMGT to assign V, D and J genes. Downstream analyses used only productive TCRbeta rearrangements, leaving out any out-of-frame or stop-codon sequences. Clonality was computed as one minus Shannon entropy normalized by the log of the number of unique productive sequences. Clones differing between time points or between blood and tumor were identified by Fisher's exact test with Benjamini-Hochberg correction at adjusted p below 0.01. TCRdb stores this immuneACCESS table with in-frame sequences only. Part of the clones is absent; in the studies checked, under half of the shortfall reflects unresolved V genes, and no reason is known for the rest. D and trimming come from the DNA, and the V and J calls and clone size come from that table. A total of approximately 67,000 clones appear in this sample, approximately 84% of them only once. The top ten hold about 15% of the sample.

According to the germline V gene (reference sequence), CDR1 reads SEHNR and CDR2 reads FQNEAQ. Spanning cysteine to phenylalanine, the CDR3 consists of 15 amino acids. Left in the record is the CDR3 DNA by itself, 45 bases read in frame from the first base. Trimming leaves V shorter by 4 bases and J shorter by 6 bases, with the junction holding 6 bases beyond the gene matches. The sample originates from a study of PD-L1 blockade in urothelial cancer (dated by TCRdb to about 2017). With respect to the entire study: Every patient began therapy in 2014 and was given atezolizumab 1,200 mg intravenously every 3 weeks. About nine tenths of the roughly 29 patients were identified as males with urothelial cancer of bladder origin, and a prior smoking history was reported by 18 of 29 patients. Patients had an ECOG performance status of 0 or 1 and had received between 0 and 3 prior chemotherapy regimens. Blood samples were analyzed 3 weeks after the start of treatment (second dose) and 6 weeks after the start of treatment. Blood samples gave median yields of around 150,000 T cells and some 84,000 unique TCRs, along with a median clonality of around 0.08. An exploratory multi-omic analysis was conducted of the somatic, immune and clinical correlates of response to PD-L1 blockade with atezolizumab in urothelial cancer. TCR sequencing covered pretreatment tumor samples and matched, serially collected peripheral blood taken before and after atezolizumab treatment. Progression-free survival longer than 6 months counted as durable clinical benefit, and TCR features were additionally tested against both progression-free and overall survival. In the same patients, pretreatment tumors underwent whole exome sequencing and RNA sequencing in addition to TCR sequencing. Roughly 9 patients reached durable clinical benefit, while 15 to 20 patients did not. Pretreatment blood TCR-seq was available for fewer than 30 patients, at least one posttreatment blood collection was obtained for about 24 patients, and tumor TCR-seq was available for about 24 patients.

On the study overall, not on this receptor specifically: Because of the small sample size (n of about 30) and the many exploratory analyses performed, the results are intended to be regarded as hypothesis-generating. Patients with durable benefit showed greater expansion of tumor-associated TCR clones in peripheral blood 3 weeks after starting treatment (n ≈ 20, p = 0.022). A pretreatment peripheral blood TCR clonality below the median was linked to improved progression-free and overall survival.

The sample's time point label, decoded: pretreatment peripheral blood. The cohort included 29 patients with locally advanced or metastatic urothelial carcinoma who were treated at Memorial Sloan Kettering on a trial protocol. Peripheral blood mononuclear cells were collected pretreatment and during treatment, at between 1 and 8 total time points per patient. The Qiagen DNeasy Blood extraction kit was used to purify genomic DNA from total PBMCs and from tumor samples. PBMCs were collected pretreatment and during treatment and were isolated and stored as previously described. This chain joins TRBV7-9 to TRBJ2-1; the junction holds 10 bases that match TRBD1. The sample consisted of PBMCs, taken around atezolizumab (anti-PD-L1) treatment. The source of this sequence is a man aged 60 to 69 with urothelial cancer. The nucleotides are TGTGCCAGCAGCTACCGACAGGGGGCCTCCAATGAGCAGTTCTTC. It specifies CASSYRQGASNEQFF. With the rest looked up from the reference TRBV7-9 and TRBJ2-1 genes rather than sequenced, the full variable domain is DTGVSQNPRHKITKRGQNVTFRCDPISEHNRLYWYRQTLGQGPEFLTYFQNEAQLEKSRLLSDRFSAERPKGSFSTLEIQRTEQGDSAMYLCASSYRQGASNEQFFGPGTRLTVL.